This is a list of T cell receptor beta chains from one sample in a study of cytomegalovirus exposure and HLA in healthy donors. Assay: immunoSEQ multiplex PCR; the TCRdb copy retains only in-frame clones and omits some. The sample consists of around 260,000 clones, 90% of them appearing once. The source material was PBMCs. The receptors come from a woman in her 30s in good health and CMV-seronegative. Each CDR3 is given with its conserved first and last residue. The D gene is left open where the match is weak. Size is stated for part of the rows, as once, few or many counts, or as a class when the clone is expanded.

J | length | V | D | size | CDR3 | DNA
TRBJ2-7 | 17 | TRBV18 | TRBD2 | . | CASSPGTSGTTSYEQYF | TGTGCCAGCTCACCAGGGACTAGCGGGACCACTTCCTACGAGCAGTACTTC
TRBJ2-7 | 15 | TRBV9 | TRBD2 | . | CASSVDSGRGYEQYF | TGTGCCAGCAGCGTCGATAGCGGGAGGGGGTACGAGCAGTACTTC
TRBJ2-2 | 14 | TRBV6-5 | . | . | CASSSTGYTGELFF | TGTGCCAGCAGCTCCACAGGGTACACCGGGGAGCTGTTTTTT
TRBJ2-3 | 15 | TRBV4-3 | TRBD2 | . | CASSQDTGGADTQYF | TGCGCCAGCAGCCAAGATACGGGAGGGGCAGATACGCAGTATTTT
TRBJ2-3 | 16 | TRBV5-6 | . | . | CASSLWDNPNTDTQYF | TGTGCCAGCAGCTTGTGGGATAATCCAAACACAGATACGCAGTATTTT
TRBJ2-5 | 18 | TRBV5-1 | TRBD2 | . | CASSFGLAGERDWETQYF | TGCGCCAGCAGCTTTGGACTAGCGGGAGAGAGAGATTGGGAGACCCAGTACTTC
TRBJ2-1 | 14 | TRBV6-6 | TRBD2 | . | CASTSGRVYNEQFF | TGTGCCAGCACTAGCGGGAGGGTCTACAATGAGCAGTTCTTC
TRBJ2-7 | 16 | TRBV11-2 | . | . | CASSFLRGRTSYEQYF | TGTGCCAGCAGCTTTTTGCGGGGGCGAACCTCCTACGAGCAGTACTTC
TRBJ2-5 | 14 | TRBV7-8 | . | . | CASSLGQVQETQYF | TGTGCCAGCAGCTTAGGACAGGTCCAAGAGACCCAGTACTTC
TRBJ2-7 | 14 | TRBV2 | TRBD2 | . | CASRENSGAYEQYF | TGTGCCAGCAGGGAGAATAGCGGGGCCTACGAGCAGTACTTC
TRBJ2-7 | 14 | TRBV11-2 | . | . | CASSLGYEIHEQYF | TGTGCCAGCAGCTTAGGGTACGAGATCCACGAGCAGTACTTC
TRBJ2-5 | 14 | TRBV4-1 | TRBD2 | . | CASSRTSGQETQYF | TGCGCCAGCAGCCGGACTAGCGGCCAAGAGACCCAGTACTTC
TRBJ2-2 | 13 | TRBV15 | . | . | CATSSSEGGELFF | TGTGCCACCAGCAGCTCGGAGGGCGGGGAGCTGTTTTTT
TRBJ1-2 | 13 | TRBV27 | . | once | CASSLSTGYGYTF | TGTGCCAGCAGTTTATCGACTGGTTATGGCTACACCTTC